This T cell receptor (beta chain) was obtained from a study of a mutant IDH1 vaccine in newly diagnosed glioma. Turning to the study itself: In weeks 1, 3, 5, 7, 11, 15, 19 and 23, patients were vaccinated. Patients were pretreated with radiotherapy, temozolomide, or both, mostly both.

Time point: week 11, during vaccination. Topical imiquimod accompanied each vaccine dose, which consisted of 300 ug of mutant IDH1 20-mer peptide. Whole-study findings and limits: Pseudoprogression apparently tracked independently of changes in top peripheral T cell clonotypes. Patients showed vaccine-induced immune responses at a rate of 80% to 95%.

Sequencing was performed with immunoSEQ multiplex PCR; in TCRdb, only in-frame clones are kept and a portion is missing. The sample lists about 130,000 clones, about 80% occurring once. Germline CDR1 reads SQVTM; CDR2 reads ANQGSEA. V shed 8 bases and J 5 bases; nucleotides not matched to a gene: 12. The CDR3 contains 15 residues. Comments on this clone: No antigen is known for it.

The chain links TRBV29-1 to TRBJ2-2; 9 bases match TRBD1. The sample in question was PBMCs, obtained from a glioma patient whose treatment included an IDH1 peptide vaccine. The TCR comes from a man in his forties with glioma. In DNA, the CDR3 is TGCAGCATCGCGCCCGGGACAGGGTTAACCGGGGAGCTGTTTTTT. Its translation is CSIAPGTGLTGELFF.